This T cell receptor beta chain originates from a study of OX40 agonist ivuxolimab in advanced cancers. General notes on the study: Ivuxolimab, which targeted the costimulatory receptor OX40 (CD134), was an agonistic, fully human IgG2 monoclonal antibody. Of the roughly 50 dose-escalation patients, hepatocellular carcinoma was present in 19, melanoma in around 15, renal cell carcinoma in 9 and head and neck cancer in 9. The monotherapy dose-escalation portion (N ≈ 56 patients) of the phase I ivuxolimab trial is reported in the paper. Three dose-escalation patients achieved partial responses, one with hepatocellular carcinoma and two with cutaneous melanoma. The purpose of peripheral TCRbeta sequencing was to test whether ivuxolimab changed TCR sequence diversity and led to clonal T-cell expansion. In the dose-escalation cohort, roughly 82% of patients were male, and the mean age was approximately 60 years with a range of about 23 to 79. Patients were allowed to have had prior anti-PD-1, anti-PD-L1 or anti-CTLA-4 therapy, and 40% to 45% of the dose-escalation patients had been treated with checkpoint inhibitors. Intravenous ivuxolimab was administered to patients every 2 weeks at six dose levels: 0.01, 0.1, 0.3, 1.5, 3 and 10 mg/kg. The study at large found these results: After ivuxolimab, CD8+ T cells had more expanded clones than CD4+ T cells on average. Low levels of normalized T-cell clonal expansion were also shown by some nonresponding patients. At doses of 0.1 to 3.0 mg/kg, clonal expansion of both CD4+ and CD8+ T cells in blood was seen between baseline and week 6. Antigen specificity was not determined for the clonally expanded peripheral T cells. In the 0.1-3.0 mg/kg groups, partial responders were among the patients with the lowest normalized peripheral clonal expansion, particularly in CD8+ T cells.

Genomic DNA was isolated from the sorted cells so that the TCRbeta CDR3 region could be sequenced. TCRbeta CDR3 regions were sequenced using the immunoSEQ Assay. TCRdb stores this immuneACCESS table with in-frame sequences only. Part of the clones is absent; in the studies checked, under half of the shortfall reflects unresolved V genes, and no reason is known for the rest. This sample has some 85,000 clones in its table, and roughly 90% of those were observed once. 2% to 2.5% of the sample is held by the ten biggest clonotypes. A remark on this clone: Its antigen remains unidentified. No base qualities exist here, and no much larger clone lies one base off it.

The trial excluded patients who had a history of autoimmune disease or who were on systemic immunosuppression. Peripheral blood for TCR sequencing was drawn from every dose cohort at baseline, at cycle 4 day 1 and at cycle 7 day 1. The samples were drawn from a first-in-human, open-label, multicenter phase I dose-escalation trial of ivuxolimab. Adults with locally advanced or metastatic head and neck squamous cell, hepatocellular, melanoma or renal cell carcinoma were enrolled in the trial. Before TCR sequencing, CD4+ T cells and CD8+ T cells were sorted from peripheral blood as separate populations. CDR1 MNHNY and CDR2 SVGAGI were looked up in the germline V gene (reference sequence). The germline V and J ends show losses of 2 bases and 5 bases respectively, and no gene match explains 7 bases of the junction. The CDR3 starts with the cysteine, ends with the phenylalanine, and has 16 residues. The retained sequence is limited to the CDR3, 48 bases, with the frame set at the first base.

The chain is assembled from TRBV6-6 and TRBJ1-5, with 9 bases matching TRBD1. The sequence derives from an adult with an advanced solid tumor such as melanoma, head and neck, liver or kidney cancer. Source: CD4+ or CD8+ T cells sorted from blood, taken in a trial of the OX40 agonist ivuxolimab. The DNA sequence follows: TGTGCCAGCAGTTACGCGGGACAGGGATTTTATCAGCCCCAGCATTTT. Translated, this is CASSYAGQGFYQPQHF.